What follows describes a single T cell receptor beta chain. The antigen is unknown. The data were taken from a study of T cell responses to AZD1222 COVID-19 vaccine. The study, taken as a whole, reports: Most donors were white British and more were female, and clonal diversity was possibly underestimated. The number of AZD1222 recipients seropositive at baseline was only five or six.

Profiling relied on immunoSEQ multiplex PCR, and the TCRdb table lists in-frame clones only, not all of them. The table lists around 140,000 clones, 92% of them singletons. Trimming took 5 bases from V and 4 from J, leaving 17 bases between them. The CDR3 consists of 15 residues. CDR1 SGHTA and CDR2 FQGNSA come from the germline V gene. The clonotype was recovered from an adult in good health. This sample comprised peripheral blood, obtained on day 0 of AZD1222 vaccination. The chain uses TRBV7-2 and TRBJ1-1; D ambiguous. The CDR3 sequence is CASSPPSAGSTEAFF. DNA of the CDR3: TGTGCCAGCAGCCCTCCATCAGCGGGGAGCACTGAAGCTTTCTTT.